These 21 T cell receptor beta chains share one sample of origin, sequenced in a study of shared clonotypes between healthy human individuals. Some clones are missing from TCRdb's copy, which holds only in-frame ones; the method was immunoSEQ multiplex PCR. This table has 950,000 to 1,200,000 clones, 77% appearing once. Sequencing used memory CD4+ T cells from PBMCs. Subset described: CD45RA-negative fraction. These receptors came from a man aged 18 to 30 in good health. Some clones in this sample may be carry-over from other donors' samples.

A word on this clone: Sequence at one end of the junction differs from germline and may be a read error. The chain employs TRBV5-4 and TRBJ2-5; maybe TRBD1 (6 bases). Germline lookup yields CDR1 SGHNT and CDR2 YYREEE (reference sequence). The CDR3 has 12 residues. The CDR3 loop reads CACRGRGETQYF. The CDR3 DNA is TGTGCCTGCAGAGGCAGGGGAGAGACCCAGTACTTC.

The sample holds a few counts of this clone. The chain recombines TRBV4-3 with TRBJ1-2, with TRBD1 identical over 9 bases. Germline assignment: CDR1 LGHNA and CDR2 YSLEER. The V and J ends lost 1 base and 4 bases, in that order; junction bases with no gene match: 1. This CDR3 is built from 14 residues. CDR3 coding DNA: TGCGCCAGCAGCCAAGGGACAGGGGTCTATGGCTACACCTTC. It codes for CASSQGTGVYGYTF.

For the CDR3, the DNA is TGCGCCAGCAGCCCCTCCTTCGGGGCCCCGGATTACGAGCAGTACTTC. Its translation is CASSPSFGAPDYEQYF. V is TRBV4-1 and J is TRBJ2-7; D may match TRBD1 or TRBD2 (5 bases each). Trimming took off 4 bases at V and 4 bases at J, with 20 bases between the two ends. This CDR3 spans 16 amino acids. Germline values: CDR1 MGHRA, CDR2 YSYEKL.

V gene TRBV6-5 combines with J gene TRBJ1-1, with no clear D. Germline CDR1 is MNHEY and CDR2 is SVGAGI. CDR3 size: 14 residues. Trimming took 2 bases from V and 7 from J, leaving 14 bases between them. CDR3 protein: CASSYDGQASEAFF. CDR3 DNA: TGTGCCAGCAGTTACGACGGGCAGGCCAGTGAAGCTTTCTTT.

J is TRBJ1-1 and V is TRBV18, with D perhaps TRBD1 (5 bases). The CDR3 sequence is 13 residues long. Germline CDR1 and CDR2: KGHSH and LQKENI. Trimming removed 6 bases at V and 3 bases at J, with 11 bases between. The CDR3 loop is CASSGAGDTEAFF. The CDR3 DNA is TGTGCCAGCTCTGGGGCAGGCGACACTGAAGCTTTCTTT. Drawing the rest from reference TRBV18 and TRBJ1-1, the complete variable domain is NAGVMQNPRHLVRRRGQEARLRCSPMKGHSHVYWYRQLPEEGLKFMVYLQKENIIDESGMPKERFSAEFPKEGPSILRIQQVVRGDSAAYFCASSGAGDTEAFFGQGTRLTVV.

J is TRBJ1-2 and V is TRBV19, with D tentatively TRBD1 (6 bases). Trimming pared 4 bases from V and 8 bases from J, leaving 14 bases between. This CDR3 has 13 residues. The germline V gene has CDR1 LNHDA and CDR2 SQIVND (reference sequence). CDR3: CASSSRDTTGYTF. In DNA form, the CDR3 reads TGTGCCAGTAGTAGCCGGGACACTACGGGCTACACCTTC.

The rearrangement links TRBV28 to TRBJ2-7; TRBD1 aligns across 9 bases. V dropped 2 bases and J dropped 7; count of bases not matched to a gene: 9. Germline V gene data show CDR1 as MDHEN and CDR2 as SYDVKM. This CDR3 comprises 15 residues. CDR3 DNA sequence: TGTGCCAGCAGTTTACCCTCGACAGGGGGGGATGAGCAGTACTTC. As protein: CASSLPSTGGDEQYF.

The chain joins TRBV27 to TRBJ2-1, with D perhaps matching TRBD1 or TRBD2 (5 bases each). The CDR3 loop spans 14 amino acids. Looked up from germline, CDR1 is MNHEY and CDR2 is SMNVEV (reference sequence). V gave up 6 bases and J gave up 3 bases, with 12 bases separating them. The CDR3 coding sequence is TGTGCCAGCAGCCCGAGAGGGGACTACAATGAGCAGTTCTTC. Residues: CASSPRGDYNEQFF.

This chain uses TRBV6-1 with TRBJ2-7; a possible D gene is TRBD1 (6 bases). The CDR3 contains 11 residues. The germline V gene encodes CDR1 MNHNS and CDR2 SASEGT. Deletions cut 5 bases from V and 5 bases from J, with 7 bases between. The CDR3 nucleotides are TGTGCCAGCAGTTACAGGGACGAGCAGTACTTC. Translated: CASSYRDEQYF.

The chain recombines TRBV29-1 with TRBJ1-2; 7 nucleotides line up with TRBD1. Unmatched junction bases numbered 12, after V lost 6 bases and J lost 5 bases. The CDR3 runs to 14 residues. Germline V gene lookup returns CDR1 SQVTM and CDR2 ANQGSEA. This CDR3 is CSVRKTGQRYGYTF. In nucleotides, the CDR3 is TGCAGCGTCAGAAAGACGGGACAGCGATATGGCTACACCTTC.

This sequence joins TRBV10-3 and TRBJ2-4; D is ambiguous. The CDR3 runs 13 residues. Trimming stripped 3 bases from V and 0 bases from J, with 3 bases between. Germline values: CDR1 ENHRY, CDR2 SYGVKD. The CDR3 sequence: CAISDLAKNIQYF. For the CDR3, the DNA is TGTGCCATCAGTGACCTAGCCAAAAACATTCAGTACTTC.

With respect to this clone: The sample has other DNA sequences that encode this CDR3 too. This chain uses TRBV5-1 with TRBJ2-7; no clear D. Germline V lookup: CDR1 SGHRS, CDR2 YFSETQ. Trimming removed 1 base at V and 0 bases at J, with 5 bases between. The CDR3 length is 13 residues. CDR3 sequence (DNA): TGCGCCAGCAGCTTGCAGGTCTCCTACGAGCAGTACTTC. This gives the protein CASSLQVSYEQYF. The variable domain in full, with the rest retrieved from reference TRBV5-1 and TRBJ2-7, is KAGVTQTPRYLIKTRGQQVTLSCSPISGHRSVSWYQQTPGQGLQFLFEYFSETQRNKGNFPGRFSGRQFSNSRSEMNVSTLELGDSALYLCASSLQVSYEQYFGPGTRLTVT.

This clone was seen a single time. The J gene is TRBJ2-7, the V gene TRBV5-1; the D is unclear. The CDR3 is 15 amino acids. CDR1 is SGHRS, CDR2 YFSETQ, per germline. V lost 0 bases and J lost 2, with 12 bases in between. The CDR3 region has the DNA TGCGCCAGCAGCTTGGCAGGTGACCTTACCTACGAGCAGTACTTC. It specifies CASSLAGDLTYEQYF.

V and J are TRBV18 and TRBJ1-2; D is perhaps TRBD1 (6 bases). Trimming took 4 bases from V and 3 from J, leaving 15 bases between them. Germline loops: CDR1 KGHSH, CDR2 LQKENI. This CDR3 is 15 amino acids long. CDR3 protein: CASSLLQGIDYGYTF. In DNA form, the CDR3 reads TGTGCCAGCTCACTACTACAGGGAATAGACTATGGCTACACCTTC. The whole variable domain, filled in from reference TRBV18 and TRBJ1-2, reads NAGVMQNPRHLVRRRGQEARLRCSPMKGHSHVYWYRQLPEEGLKFMVYLQKENIIDESGMPKERFSAEFPKEGPSILRIQQVVRGDSAAYFCASSLLQGIDYGYTFGSGTRLTVV.

This clone turned up a few times. This chain links TRBV7-2 with TRBJ1-5, with TRBD1 as a possible D gene (6 bases). V was clipped by 5 bases and J by 7 bases, with 15 bases between them. The CDR3 loop spans 14 amino acids. Germline lookup yields CDR1 SGHTA and CDR2 FQGNSA. The DNA for the CDR3 is TGTGCCAGCAGCGCCCGATGGGGGGGCCAGCCCCAGCATTTT. Translation: CASSARWGGQPQHF.

Turning to this clone: At one end the junction does not follow the germline gene, possibly because of a read error. The chain links TRBV6-1 to TRBJ2-3; 7 nucleotides line up with TRBD1. CDR1 is MNHNS and CDR2 is SASEGT in the germline V gene. This CDR3 spans 15 amino acids. The CDR3: CASRETGSGTDTQYF. CDR3 coding DNA: TGTGCCAGCCGTGAGACAGGGAGTGGGACAGATACGCAGTATTTT.

V gene TRBV29-1 combines with J gene TRBJ2-5, with 9 nucleotides matching TRBD1. After removal of 6 bases from V and 2 bases from J, the junction contained 10 bases not matched to a gene. Germline V gene lookup returns CDR1 SQVTM and CDR2 ANQGSEA. This CDR3 spans 15 amino acids. The CDR3 bases are TGCAGCGTCCGGTTGACAGGGGGAAATCAAGAGACCCAGTACTTC. Translation: CSVRLTGGNQETQYF.

The table lists this clone with a few counts. The V and J genes are TRBV27 and TRBJ2-2; 7 bases align to TRBD1. Germline V gene data show CDR1 as MNHEY and CDR2 as SMNVEV (reference sequence). J was trimmed by 7 bases and V by 5 bases; bases with no gene match: 4. The CDR3 is 13 residues long. CDR3 sequence reads: CASSPAGGGELFF. In DNA form, the CDR3 reads TGTGCCAGCAGTCCCGCAGGGGGCGGGGAGCTGTTTTTT.

The chain combines TRBV28 with TRBJ2-7; 9 bases match TRBD2. The germline CDR1 and CDR2 sequences are MDHEN and SYDVKM. V trimming: 5 bases; J trimming: 3 bases; junction bases outside the gene matches: 11. The CDR3 totals 16 residues. DNA for the CDR3: TGTGCCAGCAGTCCCCCCCCGACTAGCGGATTCTACGAGCAGTACTTC. Encoded protein: CASSPPPTSGFYEQYF.

J is TRBJ2-7 and V is TRBV6-5; 8 bases are shared with TRBD1. Germline lookup yields CDR1 MNHEY and CDR2 SVGAGI. The CDR3 runs to 15 residues. The ends lost 6 bases at V and 0 bases at J; junction bases unmatched: 7. The CDR3: CASSTGTGSSYEQYF. In nucleotides, the CDR3 is TGTGCCAGCAGCACCGGGACAGGCAGCTCCTACGAGCAGTACTTC.

The chain has TRBV13 and TRBJ2-7, with D unclear. Germline V gene lookup returns CDR1 PRHDT and CDR2 FYEKMQ (reference sequence). This CDR3 spans 16 amino acids. The V end lost 4 bases, the J end lost 4 bases, and 20 bases lay between the germline ends. CDR3 coding DNA: TGTGCCAGCAGCTCAGCCCCCCGGTCGGGTCGGTACGAGCAGTACTTC. Encoded protein: CASSSAPRSGRYEQYF. Drawing the rest from reference TRBV13 and TRBJ2-7, the complete variable domain is AAGVIQSPRHLIKEKRETATLKCYPIPRHDTVYWYQQGPGQDPQFLISFYEKMQSDKGSIPDRFSAQQFSDYHSELNMSSLELGDSALYFCASSSAPRSGRYEQYFGPGTRLTVT.